This TCR beta chain was sequenced for a study of T cells in women clearing cervical HPV infection (dated by TCRdb to the late 2010s). Study-level background: The cases were over 20 women with histologically confirmed HPV16-related CIN3 or worse, and 2 of these cases were invasive cancers. The 20 to 25 controls were women who cleared a single incident HPV16 infection within 12 months without developing precancer or cancer. Blood from cases was collected at the visit at which the lesion was first identified, whereas blood from controls was collected once infection was no longer detected. For cases, the median interval between lesion detection and blood sampling was approximately 150 days, with an interquartile range of about 85 to 210 days. HLA typing was available for only a few women, so HLA type could not be excluded as a confounder. An exploratory proof-of-principle case-control study, nested within the Guanacaste HPV Natural History Study in Costa Rica, was conducted to compare TCR repertoires across cervical HPV16 outcomes. Cases and controls were matched on age within five years and on year of sample collection. Cases had a median age of around 32 years and controls had a median age of 38, with no significant differences in baseline characteristics. The parent cohort enrolled around 9,800 women aged 18 or older in Guanacaste, Costa Rica, during about 1992 to 1994 and followed them for more than 6 years. Quality controls consisted of five blinded duplicates per group, for a total of about 60 samples made up of some 50 participants and roughly 10 replicates. What the research found in general, with its limitations: TRBV6-7 relative abundance was lower in cases than in controls (around 0.11% versus 0.16%; Bonferroni P = 0.0008). Significantly higher TCR repertoire richness was observed in CIN3+ cases than in controls across sequencing depths, whereas no difference in evenness was found. By combining richness with V gene abundances, random forest classifiers separated cases from controls with an estimated AUC of under 0.85. The cross-sectional design could not show whether associations preceded infection or resulted from it; effector/memory subsets and HPV-specific T cells were not isolated. Because the number of T cells per sample was unknown, the richness differences could reflect varying T-cell content rather than repertoire biology.

On this clone itself: What antigen it recognizes has not been identified. The CDR3 is cut off 3 residues early in the read; its end comes from the germline J gene.

Looking up the germline V gene (reference sequence) yields CDR1 SEHNR and CDR2 FQNEAQ. The CDR3 measures 13 amino acids from cysteine to phenylalanine. The DNA has 30 bases, all within the CDR3, and is read from base 1. Trimming removed 3 bases from V and 6 bases from J, leaving 10 bases between the germline ends. Using the immunoSEQ assay, multiplex PCR amplified TCR beta CDR3 regions from an average of about 1,200 ng of genomic DNA per sample. Primer bias was corrected in the assay by using a complete synthetic TCR repertoire to establish an amplification baseline. The amplicons were sequenced on the Illumina platform. Regarding the original processing steps: Error correction of the sequences involved clustering with frequency ratios plus a modified nearest-neighbor algorithm, after which the sequences were analyzed in the immunoSEQ Analyzer using IMGT gene definitions. At each rarefaction depth, TCR richness and evenness were averaged across 20 rarefaction repeats, and samples with fewer sequences than that depth were excluded. Relative abundances of V, D and J genes were compared between groups using Wilcoxon rank sum tests, with FDR correction applied. For the blinded duplicates, the intraclass correlation was 95% to 96% for TCR richness and averaged 76.4% across some 66 gene segments. TCRdb obtained this table from immuneACCESS and retained in-frame rearrangements with V and J assigned. These tables miss some clones; where compared with another copy, unresolved V genes account for less than half of the shortfall, and the remainder is unexplained. The DNA gave D and trimming, while V, J and clone size come from that table. This sample's table carries approximately 40,000 clones. The ten largest make up about 8% of the sample.

Every participant had a single incident cervical HPV16 infection, and prevalent HPV16 infections were excluded. Cervical HPV DNA was detected with MY09/MY11 PCR, and genotyping was done by dot-blot hybridization. Roughly 14 mL of heparinized blood was centrifuged, after which the buffy coat was aliquoted, frozen at -30 degrees C, and then stored at -80 degrees C. Genomic DNA was extracted from buffy coat specimens using QIAGEN kits. The source of this sequence is a woman aged 18 to 75 with a cervical HPV16 infection that either progressed to CIN3+ or cleared (not recorded which). The chain joins TRBV7-9 to TRBJ2-3; the D gene cannot be resolved reliably. Sequencing was carried out using blood buffy coat. The CDR3 corresponds to CASSFDVGDTQYF. The CDR3 DNA, read in part, is TGTGCCAGCAGCTTCGACGTAGGGGATACG.